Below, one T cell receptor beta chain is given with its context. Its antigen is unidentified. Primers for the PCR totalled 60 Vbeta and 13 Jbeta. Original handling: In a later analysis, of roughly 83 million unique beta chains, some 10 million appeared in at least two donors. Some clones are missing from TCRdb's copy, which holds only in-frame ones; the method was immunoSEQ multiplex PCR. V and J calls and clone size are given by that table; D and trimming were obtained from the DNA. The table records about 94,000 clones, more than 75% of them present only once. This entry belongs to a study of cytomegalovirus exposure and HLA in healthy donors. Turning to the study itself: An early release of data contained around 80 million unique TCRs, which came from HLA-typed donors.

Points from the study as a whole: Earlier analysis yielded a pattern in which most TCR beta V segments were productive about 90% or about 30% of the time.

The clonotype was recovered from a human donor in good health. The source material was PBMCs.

CDR3 protein: CASSPWRGRAYEQYF. CDR3 nucleotide sequence: TGTGCCAGCTCACCATGGAGGGGCCGGGCCTACGAGCAGTACTTC. The genes are TRBV18 and TRBJ2-7; D perhaps matches TRBD2 (6 bases). Trimming removed 2 bases from V and 2 bases from J, with 13 bases in between. From germline, CDR1 is KGHSH and CDR2 LQKENI. The CDR3 runs to 15 residues. The whole variable domain, filled in from reference TRBV18 and TRBJ2-7, reads NAGVMQNPRHLVRRRGQEARLRCSPMKGHSHVYWYRQLPEEGLKFMVYLQKENIIDESGMPKERFSAEFPKEGPSILRIQQVVRGDSAAYFCASSPWRGRAYEQYFGPGTRLTVT.